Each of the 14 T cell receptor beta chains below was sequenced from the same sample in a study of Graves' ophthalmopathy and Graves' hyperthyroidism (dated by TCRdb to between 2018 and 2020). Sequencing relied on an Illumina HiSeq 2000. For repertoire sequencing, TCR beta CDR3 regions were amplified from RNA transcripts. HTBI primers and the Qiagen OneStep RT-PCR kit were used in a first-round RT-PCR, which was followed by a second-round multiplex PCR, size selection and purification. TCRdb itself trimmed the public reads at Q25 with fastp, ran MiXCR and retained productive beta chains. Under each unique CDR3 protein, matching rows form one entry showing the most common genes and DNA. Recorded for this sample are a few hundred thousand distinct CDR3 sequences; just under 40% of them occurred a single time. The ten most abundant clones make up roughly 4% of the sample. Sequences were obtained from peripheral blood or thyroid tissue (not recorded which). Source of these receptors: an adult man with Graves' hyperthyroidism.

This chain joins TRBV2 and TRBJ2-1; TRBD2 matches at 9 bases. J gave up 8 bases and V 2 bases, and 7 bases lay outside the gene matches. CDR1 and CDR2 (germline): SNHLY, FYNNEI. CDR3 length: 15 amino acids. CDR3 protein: CASSEPAGGLYEQFF. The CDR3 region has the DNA TGTGCCAGCAGTGAACCAGCGGGAGGTCTCTATGAGCAGTTCTTC. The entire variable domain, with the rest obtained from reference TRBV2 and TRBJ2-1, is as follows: EPEVTQTPSHQVTQMGQEVILRCVPISNHLYFYWYRQILGQKVEFLVSFYNNEISEKSEIFDDQFSVERPDGSNFTLKIRSTKLEDSAMYFCASSEPAGGLYEQFFGPGTRLTVL.

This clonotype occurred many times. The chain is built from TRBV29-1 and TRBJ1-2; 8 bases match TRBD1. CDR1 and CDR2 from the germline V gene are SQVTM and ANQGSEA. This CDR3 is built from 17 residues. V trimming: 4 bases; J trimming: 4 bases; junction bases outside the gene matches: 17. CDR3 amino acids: CSVVDRDRSEAGYGYTF. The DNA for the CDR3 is TGCAGCGTTGTGGATCGGGACAGGTCGGAGGCGGGCTATGGCTACACCTTC.

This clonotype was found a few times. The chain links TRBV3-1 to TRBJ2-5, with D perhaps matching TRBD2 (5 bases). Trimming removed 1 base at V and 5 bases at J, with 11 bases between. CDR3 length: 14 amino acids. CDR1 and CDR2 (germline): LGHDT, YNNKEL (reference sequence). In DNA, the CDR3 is TGTGCCAGCAGCCAAGTTGGGCGGAGGGAGACCCAGTACTTC. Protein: CASSQVGRRETQYF.

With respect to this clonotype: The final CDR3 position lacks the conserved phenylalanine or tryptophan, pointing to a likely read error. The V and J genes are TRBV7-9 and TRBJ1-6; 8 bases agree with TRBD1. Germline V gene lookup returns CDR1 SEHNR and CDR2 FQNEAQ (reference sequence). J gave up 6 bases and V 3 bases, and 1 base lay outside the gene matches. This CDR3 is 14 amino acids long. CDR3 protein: CASSFDRGNSPLHL. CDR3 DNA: TGTGCCAGCAGCTTCGACAGGGGTAATTCACCCCTCCACCTT.

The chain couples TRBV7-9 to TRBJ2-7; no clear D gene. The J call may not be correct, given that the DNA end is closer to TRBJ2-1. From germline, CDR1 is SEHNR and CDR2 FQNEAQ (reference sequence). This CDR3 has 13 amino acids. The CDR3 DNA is TGTGCCAGCAGCTCCCCGGAAGGGTATGAGCAGTTCTTC. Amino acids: CASSSPEGYEQFF.

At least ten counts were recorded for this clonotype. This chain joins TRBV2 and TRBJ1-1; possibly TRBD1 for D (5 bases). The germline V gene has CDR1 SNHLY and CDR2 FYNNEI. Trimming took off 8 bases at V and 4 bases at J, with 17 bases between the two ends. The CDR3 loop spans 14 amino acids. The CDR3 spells CASGGATALTEAFF. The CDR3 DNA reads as TGTGCCAGCGGGGGAGCGACAGCCCTCACTGAAGCTTTCTTT.

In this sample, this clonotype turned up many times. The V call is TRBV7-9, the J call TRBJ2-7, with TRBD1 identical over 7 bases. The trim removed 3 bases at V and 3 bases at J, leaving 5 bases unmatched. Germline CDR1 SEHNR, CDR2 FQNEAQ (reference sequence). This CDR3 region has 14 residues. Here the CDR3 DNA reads TGTGCCAGCAGCTTTTCAGGGGGAGACTACGAGCAGTACTTC. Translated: CASSFSGGDYEQYF. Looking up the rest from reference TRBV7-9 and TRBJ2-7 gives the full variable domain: DTGVSQNPRHKITKRGQNVTFRCDPISEHNRLYWYRQTLGQGPEFLTYFQNEAQLEKSRLLSDRFSAERPKGSFSTLEIQRTEQGDSAMYLCASSFSGGDYEQYFGPGTRLTVT.

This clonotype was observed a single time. The CDR3 spells CASNGQGARYGYTF. The CDR3 DNA sequence: TGTGCCAGCAATGGACAGGGGGCGCGATATGGCTACACCTTC. The J gene is TRBJ1-2, the V gene TRBV2; 11 nucleotides agree with TRBD1. The CDR3 spans 14 residues. Germline V CDR1 and CDR2: SNHLY, FYNNEI. V was clipped by 7 bases and J by 5 bases; unmatched bases: 6.

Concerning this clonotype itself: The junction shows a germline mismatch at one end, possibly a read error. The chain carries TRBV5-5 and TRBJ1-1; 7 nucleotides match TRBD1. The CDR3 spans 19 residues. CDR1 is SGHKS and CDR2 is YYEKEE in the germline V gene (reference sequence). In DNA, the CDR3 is TGTGCTAGCAGCTTACACGGTTTGGGGCAGGGGGTAGGAGGAACTGAAGCTTTCTTT. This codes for CASSLHGLGQGVGGTEAFF.

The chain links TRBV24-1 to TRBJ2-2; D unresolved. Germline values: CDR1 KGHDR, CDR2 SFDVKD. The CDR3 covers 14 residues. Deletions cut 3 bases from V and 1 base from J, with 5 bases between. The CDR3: CATSDVKNTGELFF. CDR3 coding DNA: TGTGCCACCAGTGATGTCAAGAACACCGGGGAGCTGTTTTTT.

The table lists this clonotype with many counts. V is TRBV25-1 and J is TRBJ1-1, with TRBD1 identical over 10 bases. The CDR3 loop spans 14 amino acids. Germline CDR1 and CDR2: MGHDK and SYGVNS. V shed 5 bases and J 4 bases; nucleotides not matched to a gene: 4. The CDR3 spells CASSKTGGLTEAFF. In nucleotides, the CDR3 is TGTGCCAGCAGTAAGACAGGGGGCCTCACTGAAGCTTTCTTT. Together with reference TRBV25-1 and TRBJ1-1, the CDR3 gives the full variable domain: EADIYQTPRYLVIGTGKKITLECSQTMGHDKMYWYQQDPGMELHLIHYSYGVNSTEKGDLSSESTVSRIRTEHFPLTLESARPSHTSQYLCASSKTGGLTEAFFGQGTRLTVV.

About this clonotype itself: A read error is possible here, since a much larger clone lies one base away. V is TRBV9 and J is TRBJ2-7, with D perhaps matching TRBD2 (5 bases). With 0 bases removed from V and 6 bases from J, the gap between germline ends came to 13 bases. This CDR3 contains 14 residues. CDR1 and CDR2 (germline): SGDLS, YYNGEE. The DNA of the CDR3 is TGTGCCAGCAGCGTAGCGGCGGAAGGAGGCGAGCAGTACTTC. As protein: CASSVAAEGGEQYF. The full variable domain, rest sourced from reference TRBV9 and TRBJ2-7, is DSGVTQTPKHLITATGQRVTLRCSPRSGDLSVYWYQQSLDQGLQFLIQYYNGEERAKGNILERFSAQQFPDLHSELNLSSLELGDSALYFCASSVAAEGGEQYFGPGTRLTVT.

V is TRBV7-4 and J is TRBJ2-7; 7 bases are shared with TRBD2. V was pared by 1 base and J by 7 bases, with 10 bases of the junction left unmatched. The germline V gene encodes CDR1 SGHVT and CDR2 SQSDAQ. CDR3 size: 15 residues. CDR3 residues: CASSLVAGRVDEQYF. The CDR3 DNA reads TGTGCCAGCAGCTTAGTGGCAGGGAGGGTGGATGAGCAGTACTTC.

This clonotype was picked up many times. The CDR3 nucleotides are TGCAGCGTTTTCCGGGACAGGGTTCGGTACACTGAAGCTTTCTTT. Its translation: CSVFRDRVRYTEAFF. This chain joins TRBV29-1 and TRBJ1-1; 9 bases line up with TRBD1. The germline gives CDR1 SQVTM, CDR2 ANQGSEA. The CDR3 extends over 15 amino acids. With 5 bases clipped from V and 3 bases from J, the junction kept 10 bases outside the gene matches.